This entry lists 28 T cell receptor beta chains sequenced from one sample in a study of blood T cell repertoires in COVID-19 (dated by TCRdb to about 2020). Libraries came from the immunoSEQ multiplex PCR assay. TCRdb limited this immuneACCESS table to in-frame rearrangements with V and J called. A share of clones is missing; checked studies link under half to unresolved V genes, and the rest is unexplained. The sample table shows 120,000 to 150,000 clones, and approximately 81% are seen once. The ten most abundant clones make up about 40% of the sample. Sequencing used peripheral blood. The receptors originated from a human donor in a cohort sampled during active COVID-19.

This rearrangement joins TRBV6-5 to TRBJ1-6, with 7 bases identical to TRBD1. This CDR3 comprises 12 residues. Germline V CDR1 and CDR2: MNHEY, SVGAGI. The V segment lost 7 bases and the J segment 9 bases; nucleotides outside the gene matches: 3. The CDR3: CASTRTGSPLHF. In DNA, the CDR3 is TGTGCCAGCACCCGGACAGGTTCACCCCTCCACTTT.

V and J are TRBV7-3 and TRBJ1-1; D call uncertain. Looked up from germline, CDR1 is SGHTA and CDR2 is FQGTGA. Between the trimmed V and J ends, which lost 3 bases and 4 bases, there was a span of 12 bases. The CDR3 totals 14 residues. The CDR3 DNA follows: TGTGCCAGCAGCTTGCAGGACGCGGGCACTGAAGCTTTCTTT. As protein: CASSLQDAGTEAFF. Supplemented by reference TRBV7-3 and TRBJ1-1, the full variable domain reads GAGVSQTPSNKVTEKGKYVELRCDPISGHTALYWYRQSLGQGPEFLIYFQGTGAADDSGLPNDRFFAVRPEGSVSTLKIQRTERGDSAVYLCASSLQDAGTEAFFGQGTRLTVV.

This clone was observed a handful of times. The germline gene is not matched at one end of the junction; a read error may be the cause. This sequence joins TRBV7-2 and TRBJ1-5; 8 bases line up with TRBD1. Germline CDR1 reads SGHTA; CDR2 reads FQGNSA. The CDR3 contains 15 residues. CDR3: CASSLAGQASQPQHF. CDR3 DNA: TGTGCCAGCAGCCTAGCGGGACAGGCGAGTCAGCCCCAGCATTTT.

V is TRBV5-1 and J is TRBJ2-1, with 8 bases fitting TRBD1. The germline gives CDR1 SGHRS, CDR2 YFSETQ. This CDR3 has 14 amino acids. The V gene end was trimmed by 3 bases and the J gene end by 5 bases; junction bases not matched to a gene: 4. Here the CDR3 reads CASSYRGADNEQFF. In DNA form, the CDR3 reads TGCGCCAGCAGCTACAGGGGGGCCGACAATGAGCAGTTCTTC.

The chain employs TRBV27 and TRBJ1-2, with D possibly TRBD1 on 5 matching bases. The V gene lost 6 bases and the J gene lost 1 base, with 18 bases spanning the gap. Germline lookup yields CDR1 MNHEY and CDR2 SMNVEV (reference sequence). This CDR3 has 16 amino acids. CDR3 in amino acids: CASRNPRVPINYGYTF. DNA of the CDR3: TGTGCCAGCAGAAACCCCAGGGTCCCCATTAACTATGGCTACACCTTC.

This clone showed up just a few times. The DNA of the CDR3 is TGTGCCAGCAGCTCTAGCGGGGGGACGGTTGGAGAGACCCAGTACTTC. Its translation: CASSSSGGTVGETQYF. The chain carries TRBV7-2 and TRBJ2-5, with 11 bases lining up with TRBD2. The CDR3 has 16 residues. The germline V gene has CDR1 SGHTA and CDR2 FQGNSA. Trimming at V came to 4 bases and at J to 4 bases, leaving 8 bases not matched to a gene. Together with reference TRBV7-2 and TRBJ2-5, the CDR3 gives the full variable domain: GAGVSQSPSNKVTEKGKDVELRCDPISGHTALYWYRQSLGQGLEFLIYFQGNSAPDKSGLPSDRFSAERTGGSVSTLTIQRTQQEDSAVYLCASSSSGGTVGETQYFGPGTRLLVL.

V usage is TRBV28 and J usage is TRBJ1-5; 7 positions match TRBD1. The trim removed 5 bases at V and 4 bases at J, leaving 5 bases unmatched. The germline V gene encodes CDR1 MDHEN and CDR2 SYDVKM. This CDR3 has 14 amino acids. The CDR3 region has the DNA TGTGCCAGCAGTATGACAGGGACGAATCAGCCCCAGCATTTT. Translated, it gives CASSMTGTNQPQHF.

The rearrangement uses TRBV4-3 and TRBJ1-3; D is perhaps TRBD1 (5 bases). V lost 2 bases, J lost 2 bases, and 13 bases lay in between. CDR1 is LGHNA and CDR2 is YSLEER in the germline V gene. This CDR3 spans 16 amino acids. The CDR3 DNA is TGCGCCAGCAGCCAACAAACAGGCTACCCTGGAAACACCATATATTTT. It specifies CASSQQTGYPGNTIYF.

V is TRBV4-3 and J is TRBJ1-2, with D possibly matching TRBD1 (5 bases). This CDR3 has 17 residues. Germline V CDR1 and CDR2: LGHNA, YSLEER. V lost 3 bases and J lost 0, with 17 bases in between. The CDR3 loop reads CASSHRGRVGTNYGYTF. The CDR3 DNA sequence: TGCGCCAGCAGCCACCGGGGGAGGGTGGGAACTAACTATGGCTACACCTTC.

The gene calls are TRBV7-2 and TRBJ1-3; D unresolved. V lost 1 base and J lost 4, with 8 bases in between. The CDR3 covers 14 residues. Germline CDR1 and CDR2: SGHTA and FQGNSA. Here the CDR3 DNA reads TGTGCCAGCAGCTTAGGGAGTATGGGAAACACCATATATTTT. It specifies CASSLGSMGNTIYF.

This clone came up once. CDR3 residues: CATSDDQGNEQFF. As DNA, the CDR3 is TGTGCCACCAGTGATGACCAGGGAAATGAGCAGTTCTTC. The chain carries TRBV24-1 and TRBJ2-1; perhaps TRBD1 as D (5 bases). CDR3 size: 13 residues. V dropped 3 bases and J dropped 7 bases, with 9 bases sitting between them. CDR1 KGHDR and CDR2 SFDVKD come from the germline V gene.

This chain links TRBV9 with TRBJ1-3; TRBD1 is a possible D gene (6 bases). The V end was cut by 4 bases, the J end by 3 bases, with 17 bases between. This CDR3 has 16 amino acids. From germline, CDR1 is SGDLS and CDR2 YYNGEE. CDR3 sequence: CASSPTPGADGNTIYF. CDR3 DNA: TGTGCCAGCAGCCCGACCCCAGGGGCGGATGGAAACACCATATATTTT.

This chain uses TRBV6-5 with TRBJ2-7; no definite D call. Trimming removed 4 bases at V and 4 bases at J, with 11 bases between. Germline V lookup: CDR1 MNHEY, CDR2 SVGAGI. The CDR3 loop spans 13 amino acids. CDR3 coding DNA: TGTGCCAGCAGTTCTTATACTAAGTACGAGCAGTACTTC. Protein: CASSSYTKYEQYF.

V usage is TRBV4-1 and J usage is TRBJ1-6; no clear D gene. Per the germline V gene, CDR1 is MGHRA and CDR2 is YSYEKL. Trimming cost V 0 bases and J 4 bases, with 13 bases left between them. The length of the CDR3 is 17 residues. The CDR3 loop is CASSQDPGNIYNSPLHF. The CDR3 DNA sequence: TGCGCCAGCAGCCAAGATCCCGGGAACATTTATAATTCACCCCTCCACTTT.

CDR3: CASSPSKGLYGYTF. As DNA, the CDR3 is TGTGCCAGCAGTCCCTCGAAGGGGCTCTATGGCTACACCTTC. This sequence joins TRBV11-2 and TRBJ1-2, with D perhaps TRBD1 (5 bases). The CDR3 is 14 amino acids. V gave up 6 bases and J gave up 4 bases, with 15 bases separating them. Germline CDR1 reads SGHAT; CDR2 reads FQNNGV.

The chain uses TRBV5-1 and TRBJ2-7, with D perhaps TRBD2 (5 bases). This CDR3 region has 13 residues. Deletions cut 6 bases from V and 1 base from J, with 11 bases between. Germline CDR1 reads SGHRS; CDR2 reads YFSETQ. In DNA, the CDR3 is TGCGCCAGCAAGTACGAGGGATCCTACGAGCAGTACTTC. This codes for CASKYEGSYEQYF.

The chain joins TRBV18 to TRBJ2-5; 9 bases align to TRBD2. Germline V gives CDR1 KGHSH, CDR2 LQKENI. This CDR3 region has 14 residues. With 5 bases clipped from V and 5 bases from J, the junction kept 6 bases outside the gene matches. The CDR3 sequence is CASSAAGGTETQYF. Written as DNA, the CDR3 is TGTGCCAGCTCAGCCGCGGGGGGGACTGAGACCCAGTACTTC.

The rearrangement joins TRBV29-1 to TRBJ2-5; weak D call: TRBD2 (7 bases). Germline V CDR1 and CDR2: SQVTM, ANQGSEA. V was trimmed by 6 bases and J by 4 bases, leaving 12 bases between them. CDR3 length equals 12 residues. CDR3 loop: CSVGGARETQYF. The CDR3 coding sequence is TGCAGCGTAGGGGGGGCGAGAGAGACCCAGTACTTC.

The rearrangement joins TRBV5-8 to TRBJ2-7, with D unresolved. Germline CDR1 and CDR2: SGHTS and YDEGEE. V gave up 5 bases and J gave up 0 bases, with 9 bases separating them. This CDR3 is built from 13 residues. The CDR3 DNA follows: TGTGCCAGCAGAGAAACGGGCTCCTACGAGCAGTACTTC. Amino acid sequence: CASRETGSYEQYF.

This clone was recorded once. The genes are TRBV25-1 and TRBJ1-4; TRBD1 is a possible D gene (5 bases). This CDR3 comprises 16 residues. In germline, CDR1 is MGHDK, CDR2 SYGVNS. V lost 3 bases, J lost 3 bases, and 14 bases lay in between. The CDR3 is CASSEGGGTANEKLFF. The CDR3 DNA is TGTGCCAGCAGTGAGGGGGGGGGAACAGCTAATGAAAAACTGTTTTTT.

The rearrangement uses TRBV19 and TRBJ1-5, with 8 nucleotides matching TRBD1. This CDR3 is 16 amino acids long. V trimming: 5 bases; J trimming: 4 bases; junction bases outside the gene matches: 10. The V gene's germline CDR1 is LNHDA and CDR2 SQIVND (reference sequence). CDR3 bases: TGTGCCAGTAGTCCCGACGGGACAGGAATTAATCAGCCCCAGCATTTT. Translated: CASSPDGTGINQPQHF.

This sequence joins TRBV18 and TRBJ2-2; 12 bases agree with TRBD1. Germline V lookup: CDR1 KGHSH, CDR2 LQKENI. V lost 8 bases to trimming and J lost 4 bases; unmatched junction nucleotides: 8. This CDR3 spans 16 amino acids. CDR3 in amino acids: CASPRPGQGATGELFF. The CDR3, as DNA: TGTGCCAGCCCCAGACCGGGACAGGGGGCCACCGGGGAGCTGTTTTTT.

V and J are TRBV7-9 and TRBJ1-4, with 8 bases aligning to TRBD1. J lost 7 bases, V lost 4 bases, and 5 bases had no gene match. Per the germline V gene, CDR1 is SEHNR and CDR2 is FQNEAQ (reference sequence). The CDR3 is 14 residues long. CDR3 in DNA: TGTGCCAGCAGCTCTTCACAGGGGGGTGAAAAACTGTTTTTT. It is translated as CASSSSQGGEKLFF.

The chain couples TRBV6-5 to TRBJ2-7, with unresolved D. Per germline, CDR1 MNHEY and CDR2 SVGAGI. The CDR3 runs 10 residues. Trimming took 8 bases from V and 9 from J, leaving 11 bases between them. The CDR3 DNA follows: TGTGCCAGCGGCCCCGTCCCGCAGTACTTC. Translation gives CASGPVPQYF.

Worth noting for this clone: A junction boundary mismatches the germline segment, possibly from a read error. This chain connects TRBV20-1 to TRBJ2-7, with 7 bases that match TRBD2. CDR1 and CDR2 from the germline V gene are DFQATT and SNEGSKA (reference sequence). The CDR3 has 11 residues. The CDR3 DNA reads TGCAGTGCCCCCGACACGGGGGGATTCTTCTTC. This translates into CSAPDTGGFFF.

The rearrangement links TRBV19 to TRBJ1-4, with a weak D call TRBD1 (5 bases). The V gene lost 5 bases and the J gene lost 6 bases, with 10 bases spanning the gap. This CDR3 is built from 13 residues. Germline V gene data show CDR1 as LNHDA and CDR2 as SQIVND (reference sequence). The CDR3 bases are TGTGCCAGTAGTCGGGGGTGGGATGAAAAACTGTTTTTT. Translated: CASSRGWDEKLFF. Combining the CDR3 with reference TRBV19 and TRBJ1-4 gives the whole variable domain DGGITQSPKYLFRKEGQNVTLSCEQNLNHDAMYWYRQDPGQGLRLIYYSQIVNDFQKGDIAEGYSVSREKKESFPLTVTSAQKNPTAFYLCASSRGWDEKLFFGSGTQLSVL.

This clone was picked up a small number of times. This chain joins TRBV4-3 and TRBJ1-1; 7 positions agree with TRBD1. The germline CDR1 and CDR2 sequences are LGHNA and YSLEER. The CDR3 loop spans 15 amino acids. Trimming at V came to 0 bases and at J to 4 bases, leaving 5 bases not matched to a gene. The CDR3 bases are TGCGCCAGCAGCCAAGATCCGGCAGGGGGCACTGAAGCTTTCTTT. Translation: CASSQDPAGGTEAFF.

The genes are TRBV6-5 and TRBJ1-6, with D possibly TRBD1 on 6 matching bases. Trimming removed 8 bases at V and 7 bases at J, with 12 bases between. This CDR3 contains 13 residues. CDR1 and CDR2 (germline): MNHEY, SVGAGI. In nucleotides, the CDR3 is TGTGCCAGCGGACAGCGGGAGAATTCACCCCTCCACTTT. Protein sequence: CASGQRENSPLHF.